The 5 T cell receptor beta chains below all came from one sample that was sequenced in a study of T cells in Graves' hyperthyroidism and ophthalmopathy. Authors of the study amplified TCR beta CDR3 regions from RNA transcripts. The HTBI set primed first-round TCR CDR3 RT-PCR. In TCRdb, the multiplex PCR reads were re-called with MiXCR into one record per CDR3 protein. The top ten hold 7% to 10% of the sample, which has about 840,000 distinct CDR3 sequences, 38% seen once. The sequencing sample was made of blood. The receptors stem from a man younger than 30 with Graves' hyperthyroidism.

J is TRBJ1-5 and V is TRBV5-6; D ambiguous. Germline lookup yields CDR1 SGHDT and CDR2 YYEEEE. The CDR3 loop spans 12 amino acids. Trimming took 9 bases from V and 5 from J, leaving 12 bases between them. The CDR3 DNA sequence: TGTGCCACCCTGGGCGGACATCAGCCCCAGCATTTT. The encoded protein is CATLGGHQPQHF.

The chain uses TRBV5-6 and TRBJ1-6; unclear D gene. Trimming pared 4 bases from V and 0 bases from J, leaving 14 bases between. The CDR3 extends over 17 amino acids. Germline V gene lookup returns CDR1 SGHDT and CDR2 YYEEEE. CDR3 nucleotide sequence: TGTGCCAGCAGCCACAACTGGAGGAGCTCCTATAATTCACCCCTCCACTTT. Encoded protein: CASSHNWRSSYNSPLHF.

The CDR3 nucleotides are TGTGCCAGCACGGATACCTACGAGCAGTACTTC. Amino acid sequence: CASTDTYEQYF. J is TRBJ2-7 and V is TRBV28; no firm D call. CDR1 and CDR2 from the germline V gene are MDHEN and SYDVKM. V was clipped by 7 bases and J by 2 bases, with 6 bases between them. The CDR3 is 11 amino acids.

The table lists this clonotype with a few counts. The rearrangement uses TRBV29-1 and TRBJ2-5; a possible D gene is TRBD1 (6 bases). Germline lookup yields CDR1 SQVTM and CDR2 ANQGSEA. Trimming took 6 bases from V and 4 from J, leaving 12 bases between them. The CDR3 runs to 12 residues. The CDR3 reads CSVTRGRETQYF. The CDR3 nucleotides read TGCAGCGTAACCAGGGGCCGAGAGACCCAGTACTTC.

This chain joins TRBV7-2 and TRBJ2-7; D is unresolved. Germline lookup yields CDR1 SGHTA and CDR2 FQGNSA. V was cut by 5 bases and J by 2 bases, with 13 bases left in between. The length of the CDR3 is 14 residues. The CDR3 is CASSQETLAYEQYF. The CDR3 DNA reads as TGTGCCAGCAGCCAAGAAACCTTGGCCTACGAGCAGTACTTC.